This TCR beta chain comes out of a study of T cell repertoires in ileal Crohn's disease. Whole-study context: All patients had surgery for stricturing (61%) or penetrating (about 40%) disease.

Germline assignment: CDR1 SQVTM and CDR2 ANQGSEA. This CDR3 is built from 13 residues. V lost 7 bases, J lost 5 bases, and 11 bases stayed unmatched. Clones were sequenced by immunoSEQ multiplex PCR, and TCRdb holds only the in-frame ones, with some missing. The table shows several thousand clones, with roughly four fifths occurring only once. In regard to this clone: What it binds is not known.

General study points: Sorted CD8 T cells held more high-frequency clones than CD4. Clonal expansions were more frequent in active smokers than non-smokers at surgery.

The sequenced sample consisted of ileal tissue. This chain links TRBV29-1 with TRBJ2-7; 7 nucleotides align to TRBD1. The source of this sequence is an adult with Crohn's disease. The CDR3 sequence: CSARQGTVDEQYF. CDR3 DNA: TGCAGCGCCCGACAGGGTACGGTCGACGAGCAGTACTTC.